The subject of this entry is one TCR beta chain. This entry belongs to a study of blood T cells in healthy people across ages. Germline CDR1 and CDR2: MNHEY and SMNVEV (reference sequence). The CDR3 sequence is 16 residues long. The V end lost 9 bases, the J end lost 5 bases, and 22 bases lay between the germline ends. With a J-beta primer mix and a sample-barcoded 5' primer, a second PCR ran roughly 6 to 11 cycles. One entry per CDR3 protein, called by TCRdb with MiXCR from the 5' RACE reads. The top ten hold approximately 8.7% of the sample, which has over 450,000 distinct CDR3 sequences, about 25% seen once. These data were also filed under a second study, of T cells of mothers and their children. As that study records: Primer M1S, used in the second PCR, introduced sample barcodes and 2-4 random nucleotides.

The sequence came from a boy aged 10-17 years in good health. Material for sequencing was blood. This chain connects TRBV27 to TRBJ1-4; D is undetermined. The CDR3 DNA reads TGTGCCAGTCGGGTTGGCCCCGATGGAACCAATGAAAAACTGTTTTTT. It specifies CASRVGPDGTNEKLFF.